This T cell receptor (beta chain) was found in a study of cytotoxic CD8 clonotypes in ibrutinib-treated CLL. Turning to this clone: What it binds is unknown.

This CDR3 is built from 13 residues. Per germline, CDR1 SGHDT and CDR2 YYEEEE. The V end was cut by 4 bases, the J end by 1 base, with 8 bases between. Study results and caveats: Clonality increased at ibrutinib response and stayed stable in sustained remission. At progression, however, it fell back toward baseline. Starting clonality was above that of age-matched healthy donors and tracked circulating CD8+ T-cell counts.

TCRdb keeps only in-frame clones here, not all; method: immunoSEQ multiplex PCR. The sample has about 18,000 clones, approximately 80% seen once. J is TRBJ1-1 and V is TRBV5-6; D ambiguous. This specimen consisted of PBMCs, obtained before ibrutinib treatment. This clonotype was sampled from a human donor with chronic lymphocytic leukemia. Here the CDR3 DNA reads TGTGCCAGCAGCAATTTAGGGAACACTGAAGCTTTCTTT. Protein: CASSNLGNTEAFF.